Below, one TCR beta chain is given with its context. Its antigen is unidentified. The data are from a study of radiation and T cells in renal cell carcinoma. Using immunoSEQ multiplex PCR, the repertoire was profiled, and TCRdb retains in-frame clones only, with some absent. This table holds some 150,000 clones, less than 90% found once. Specified time point: baseline pretreatment blood. Specified treatment: 15 Gy SBRT to primary tumor, nephrectomy 4 weeks later. Blood was sampled at baseline, 2 weeks and 4 weeks after SBRT. Clear cell pathology was present in this patient's renal cell carcinoma. Study-level results: Baseline intratumoral clonotype presence is unknown without pretreatment biopsies. Top tumor clonotypes rose in blood 2 weeks post-radiation, then contracted.

With 0 bases clipped from V and 0 bases from J, the junction kept 6 bases outside the gene matches. This CDR3 is 17 amino acids long. In germline, CDR1 is LGHNA, CDR2 YSLEER. The TCR was taken from a woman aged 45-65 years with renal cell carcinoma. The sequencing used blood, collected from a patient whose treatment included radiotherapy and nephrectomy. This chain links TRBV4-3 with TRBJ2-7; TRBD2 aligns across 9 bases. CDR3 DNA sequence: TGCGCCAGCAGCCAAGATGTAGAGCGGGAGGCCTCCTACGAGCAGTACTTC. Translation: CASSQDVEREASYEQYF.